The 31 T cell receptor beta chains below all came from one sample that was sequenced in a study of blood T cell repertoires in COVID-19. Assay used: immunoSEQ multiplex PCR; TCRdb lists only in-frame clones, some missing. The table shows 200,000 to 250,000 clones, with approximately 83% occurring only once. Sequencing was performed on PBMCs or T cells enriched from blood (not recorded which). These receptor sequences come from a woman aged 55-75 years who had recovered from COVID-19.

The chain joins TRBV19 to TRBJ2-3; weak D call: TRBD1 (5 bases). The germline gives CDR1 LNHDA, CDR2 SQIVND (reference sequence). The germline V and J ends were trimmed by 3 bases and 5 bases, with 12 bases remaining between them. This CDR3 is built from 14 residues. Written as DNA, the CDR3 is TGTGCCAGTAGTATTGGGCAGGGTGGAGATACGCAGTATTTT. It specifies CASSIGQGGDTQYF.

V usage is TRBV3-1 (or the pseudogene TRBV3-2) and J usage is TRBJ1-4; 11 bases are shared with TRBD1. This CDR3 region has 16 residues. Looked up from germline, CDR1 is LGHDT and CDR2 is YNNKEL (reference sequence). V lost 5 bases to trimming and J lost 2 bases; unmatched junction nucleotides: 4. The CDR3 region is CASSLRDRGTNEKLFF. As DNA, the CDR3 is TGTGCCAGCAGCTTACGGGACAGGGGGACTAATGAAAAACTGTTTTTT.

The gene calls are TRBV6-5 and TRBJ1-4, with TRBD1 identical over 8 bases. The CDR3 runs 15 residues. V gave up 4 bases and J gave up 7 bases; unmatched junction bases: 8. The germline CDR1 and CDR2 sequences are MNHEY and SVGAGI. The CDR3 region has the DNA TGTGCCAGCAGTTTCGCCCTAGACAGGGGTGAAAAACTGTTTTTT. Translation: CASSFALDRGEKLFF.

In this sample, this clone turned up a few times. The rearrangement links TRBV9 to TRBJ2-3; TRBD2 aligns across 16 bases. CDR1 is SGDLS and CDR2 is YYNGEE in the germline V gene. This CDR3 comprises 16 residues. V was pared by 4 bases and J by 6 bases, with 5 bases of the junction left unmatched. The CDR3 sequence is CASSFGTSGGADTQYF. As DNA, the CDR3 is TGTGCCAGCAGCTTCGGGACTAGCGGGGGGGCTGATACGCAGTATTTT. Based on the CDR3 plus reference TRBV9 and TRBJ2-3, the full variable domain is DSGVTQTPKHLITATGQRVTLRCSPRSGDLSVYWYQQSLDQGLQFLIQYYNGEERAKGNILERFSAQQFPDLHSELNLSSLELGDSALYFCASSFGTSGGADTQYFGPGTRLTVL.

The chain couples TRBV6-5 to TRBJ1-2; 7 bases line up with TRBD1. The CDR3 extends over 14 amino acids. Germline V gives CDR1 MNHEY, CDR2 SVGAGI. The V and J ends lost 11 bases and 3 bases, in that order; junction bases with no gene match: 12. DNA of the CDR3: TGTGCCGGAACTAGACAGGGCAGGGACTATGGCTACACCTTC. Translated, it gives CAGTRQGRDYGYTF.

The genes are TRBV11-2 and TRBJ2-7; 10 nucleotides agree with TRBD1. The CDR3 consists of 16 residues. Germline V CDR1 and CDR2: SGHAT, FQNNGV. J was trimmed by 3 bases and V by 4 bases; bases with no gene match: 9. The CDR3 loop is CASSSRTGTGVYEQYF. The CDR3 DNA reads TGTGCCAGCAGCTCTAGAACAGGGACAGGGGTCTACGAGCAGTACTTC.

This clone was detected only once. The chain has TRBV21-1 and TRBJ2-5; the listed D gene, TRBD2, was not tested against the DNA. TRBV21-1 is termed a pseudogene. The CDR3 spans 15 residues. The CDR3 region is CASSKEVGLQETQYF. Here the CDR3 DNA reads TGTGCCAGCAGCAAGGAGGTCGGACTCCAAGAGACCCAGTACTTC.

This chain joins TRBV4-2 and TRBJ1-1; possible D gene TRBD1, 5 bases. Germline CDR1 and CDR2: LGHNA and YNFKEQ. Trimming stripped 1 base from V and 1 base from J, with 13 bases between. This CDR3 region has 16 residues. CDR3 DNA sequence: TGTGCCAGCAGCCAAGTGGGGCGCGGGAGGAACACTGAAGCTTTCTTT. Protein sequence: CASSQVGRGRNTEAFF.

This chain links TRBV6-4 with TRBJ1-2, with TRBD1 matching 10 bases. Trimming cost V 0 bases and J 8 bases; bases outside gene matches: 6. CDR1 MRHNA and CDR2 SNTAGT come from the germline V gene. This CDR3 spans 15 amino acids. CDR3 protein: CASSDSFGTGEGYTF. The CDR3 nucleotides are TGTGCCAGCAGTGACTCGTTCGGGACAGGGGAGGGCTACACCTTC.

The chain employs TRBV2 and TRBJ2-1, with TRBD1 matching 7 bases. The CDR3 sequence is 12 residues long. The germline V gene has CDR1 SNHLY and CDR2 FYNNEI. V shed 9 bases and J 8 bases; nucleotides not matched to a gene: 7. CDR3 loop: CARGDSTDEQFF. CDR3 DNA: TGTGCCAGAGGGGACAGCACAGATGAGCAGTTCTTC.

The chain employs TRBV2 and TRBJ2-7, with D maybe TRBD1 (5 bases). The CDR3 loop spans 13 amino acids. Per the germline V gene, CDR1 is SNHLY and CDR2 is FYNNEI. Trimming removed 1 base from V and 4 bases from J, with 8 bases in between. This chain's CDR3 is CASSEVRAYEQYF. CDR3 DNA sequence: TGTGCCAGCAGTGAAGTCAGGGCGTACGAGCAGTACTTC.

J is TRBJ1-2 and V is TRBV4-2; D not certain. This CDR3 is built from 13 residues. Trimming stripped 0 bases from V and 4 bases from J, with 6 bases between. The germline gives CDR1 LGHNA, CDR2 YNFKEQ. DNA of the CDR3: TGTGCCAGCAGCCAAGATCTACTCTATGGCTACACCTTC. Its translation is CASSQDLLYGYTF.

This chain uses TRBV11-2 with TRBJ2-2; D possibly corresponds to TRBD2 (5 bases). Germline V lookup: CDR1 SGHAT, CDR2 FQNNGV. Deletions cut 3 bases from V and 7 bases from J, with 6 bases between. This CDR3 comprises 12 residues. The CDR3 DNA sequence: TGTGCCAGCAGCTTGGAGGTCGGGGAGCTGTTTTTT. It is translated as CASSLEVGELFF.

CDR3 nucleotides: TGTGCCACCAGTGACCCCACTAGCGGGAGTGGTGATGAGCAGTTCTTC. Its translation is CATSDPTSGSGDEQFF. The rearrangement joins TRBV24-1 to TRBJ2-1, with TRBD2 matching 11 bases. The V gene end was trimmed by 4 bases and the J gene end by 8 bases; junction bases not matched to a gene: 9. This CDR3 is 16 amino acids long. Germline assignment: CDR1 KGHDR and CDR2 SFDVKD.

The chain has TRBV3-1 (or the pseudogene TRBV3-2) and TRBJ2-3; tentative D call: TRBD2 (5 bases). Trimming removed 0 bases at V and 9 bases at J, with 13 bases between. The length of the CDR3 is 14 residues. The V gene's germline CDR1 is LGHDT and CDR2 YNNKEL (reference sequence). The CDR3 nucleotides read TGTGCCAGCAGCCAAGATTCCCCCGGGGTCACGCAGTATTTT. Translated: CASSQDSPGVTQYF.

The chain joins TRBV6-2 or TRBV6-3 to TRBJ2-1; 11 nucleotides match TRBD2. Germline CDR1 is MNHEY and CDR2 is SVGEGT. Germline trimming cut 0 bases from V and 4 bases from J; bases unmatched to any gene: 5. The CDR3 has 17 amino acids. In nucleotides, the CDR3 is TGTGCCAGCAGTTACTCTAAAACTAGCGGGGGTTACAATGAGCAGTTCTTC. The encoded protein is CASSYSKTSGGYNEQFF.

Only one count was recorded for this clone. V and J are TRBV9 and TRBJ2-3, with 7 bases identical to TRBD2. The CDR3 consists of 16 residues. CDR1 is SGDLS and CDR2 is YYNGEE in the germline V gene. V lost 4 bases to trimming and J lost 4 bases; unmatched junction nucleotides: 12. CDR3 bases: TGTGCCAGCAGCCAAAGAGGGGCGGGAGAACCAGATACGCAGTATTTT. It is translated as CASSQRGAGEPDTQYF.

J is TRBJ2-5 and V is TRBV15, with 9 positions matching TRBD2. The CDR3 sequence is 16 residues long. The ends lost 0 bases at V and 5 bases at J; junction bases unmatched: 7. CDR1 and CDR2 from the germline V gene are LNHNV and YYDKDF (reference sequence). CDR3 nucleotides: TGTGCCACCAGCAGAGATCGGCGGGAGGGCCGGGAGACCCAGTACTTC. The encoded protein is CATSRDRREGRETQYF.

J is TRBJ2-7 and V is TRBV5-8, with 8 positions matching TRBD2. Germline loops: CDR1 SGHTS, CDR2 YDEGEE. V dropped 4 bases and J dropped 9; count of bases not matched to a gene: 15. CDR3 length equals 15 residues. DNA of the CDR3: TGTGCCAGCAGCGGATTTGGGCGGGAGGTGGCCGTGCAGTACTTC. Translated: CASSGFGREVAVQYF.

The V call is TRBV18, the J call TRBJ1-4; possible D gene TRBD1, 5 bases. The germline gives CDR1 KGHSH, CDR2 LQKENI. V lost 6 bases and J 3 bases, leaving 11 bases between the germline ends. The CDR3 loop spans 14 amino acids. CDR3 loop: CASSPQGANEKLFF. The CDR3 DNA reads TGTGCCAGCTCCCCCCAGGGTGCTAATGAAAAACTGTTTTTT.

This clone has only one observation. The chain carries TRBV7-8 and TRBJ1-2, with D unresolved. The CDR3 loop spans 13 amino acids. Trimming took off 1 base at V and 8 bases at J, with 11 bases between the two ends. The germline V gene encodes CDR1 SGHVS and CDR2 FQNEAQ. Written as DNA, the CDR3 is TGTGCCAGCAGCTTAGAGGGAGCCCGGGGCTACACCTTC. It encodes CASSLEGARGYTF. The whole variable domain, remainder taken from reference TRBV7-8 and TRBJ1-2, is GAGVSQSPRYKVAKRGQDVALRCDPISGHVSLFWYQQALGQGPEFLTYFQNEAQLDKSGLPSDRFFAERPEGSVSTLKIQRTQQEDSAVYLCASSLEGARGYTFGSGTRLTVV.

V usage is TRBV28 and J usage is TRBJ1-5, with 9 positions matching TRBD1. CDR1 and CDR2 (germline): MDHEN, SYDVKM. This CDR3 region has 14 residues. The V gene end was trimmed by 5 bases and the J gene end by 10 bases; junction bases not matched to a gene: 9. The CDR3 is CASSANRGQGPQHF. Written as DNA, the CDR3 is TGTGCCAGCAGTGCCAACAGGGGGCAGGGACCCCAGCATTTT.

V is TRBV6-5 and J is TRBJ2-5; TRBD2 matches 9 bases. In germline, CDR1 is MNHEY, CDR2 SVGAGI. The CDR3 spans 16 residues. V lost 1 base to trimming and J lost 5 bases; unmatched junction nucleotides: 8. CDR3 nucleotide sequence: TGTGCCAGCAGTTACTTGAGGGGACTAGCTTCGGAGACCCAGTACTTC. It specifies CASSYLRGLASETQYF.

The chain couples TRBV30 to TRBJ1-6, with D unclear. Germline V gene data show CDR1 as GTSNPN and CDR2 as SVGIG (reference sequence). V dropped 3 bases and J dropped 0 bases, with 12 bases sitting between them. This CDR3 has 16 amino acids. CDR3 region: CAWSVRGGSYNSPLHF. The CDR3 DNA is TGTGCCTGGAGCGTCCGGGGAGGCTCCTATAATTCACCCCTCCACTTT. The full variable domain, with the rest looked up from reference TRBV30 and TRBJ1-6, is SQTIHQWPATLVQPVGSPLSLECTVEGTSNPNLYWYRQAAGRGLQLLFYSVGIGQISSEVPQNLSASRPQDRQFILSSKKLLLSDSGFYLCAWSVRGGSYNSPLHFGNGTRLTVT.

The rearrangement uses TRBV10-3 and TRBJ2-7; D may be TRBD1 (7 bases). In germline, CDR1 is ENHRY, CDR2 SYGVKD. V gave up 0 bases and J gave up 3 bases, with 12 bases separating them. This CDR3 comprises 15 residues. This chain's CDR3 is CAISESSQGGYEQYF. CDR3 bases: TGTGCCATCAGTGAGTCATCTCAGGGGGGCTACGAGCAGTACTTC.

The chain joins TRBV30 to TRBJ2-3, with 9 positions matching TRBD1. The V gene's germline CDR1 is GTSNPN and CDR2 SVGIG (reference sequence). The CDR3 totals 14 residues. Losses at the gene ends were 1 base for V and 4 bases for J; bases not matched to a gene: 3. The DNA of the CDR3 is TGTGCCTGGAGTGAGGGACAGGGCGCAGATACGCAGTATTTT. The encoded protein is CAWSEGQGADTQYF.

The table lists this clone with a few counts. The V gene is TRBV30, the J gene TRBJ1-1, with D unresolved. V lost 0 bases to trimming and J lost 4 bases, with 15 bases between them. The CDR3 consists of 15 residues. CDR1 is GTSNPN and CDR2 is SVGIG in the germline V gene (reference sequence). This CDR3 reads CAWSVWGGGSTEAFF. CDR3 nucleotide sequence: TGTGCCTGGAGTGTATGGGGAGGAGGGAGCACTGAAGCTTTCTTT.

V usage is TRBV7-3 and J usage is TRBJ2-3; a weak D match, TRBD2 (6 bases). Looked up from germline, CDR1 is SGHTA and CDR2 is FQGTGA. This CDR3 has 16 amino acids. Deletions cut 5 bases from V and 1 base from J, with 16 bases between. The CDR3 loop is CASSLQGWGGTDTQYF. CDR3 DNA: TGTGCCAGCAGCCTTCAAGGATGGGGGGGCACAGATACGCAGTATTTT.

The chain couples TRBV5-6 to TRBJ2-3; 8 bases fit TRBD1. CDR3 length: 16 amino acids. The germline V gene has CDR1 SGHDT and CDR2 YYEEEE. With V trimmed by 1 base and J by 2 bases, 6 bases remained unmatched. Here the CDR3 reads CASSLTTGAVTDTQYF. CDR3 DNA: TGTGCCAGCAGCTTGACGACAGGGGCGGTCACAGATACGCAGTATTTT.

This chain's CDR3 is CASSAGDRGRNTIYF. In DNA form, the CDR3 reads TGTGCCAGCAGCGCGGGGGACAGGGGGAGAAACACCATATATTTT. V usage is TRBV6-5 and J usage is TRBJ1-3; the match to TRBD1 covers 11 bases. Per the germline V gene, CDR1 is MNHEY and CDR2 is SVGAGI. There are 15 residues in the CDR3. With 6 bases clipped from V and 5 bases from J, the junction kept 6 bases outside the gene matches.

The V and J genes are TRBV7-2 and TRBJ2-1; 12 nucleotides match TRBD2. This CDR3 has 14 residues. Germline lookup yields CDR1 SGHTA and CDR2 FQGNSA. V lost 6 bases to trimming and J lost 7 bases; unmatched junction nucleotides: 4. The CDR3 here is CASSRTSGINEQFF. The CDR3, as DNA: TGTGCCAGCAGTCGGACTAGCGGGATTAATGAGCAGTTCTTC.